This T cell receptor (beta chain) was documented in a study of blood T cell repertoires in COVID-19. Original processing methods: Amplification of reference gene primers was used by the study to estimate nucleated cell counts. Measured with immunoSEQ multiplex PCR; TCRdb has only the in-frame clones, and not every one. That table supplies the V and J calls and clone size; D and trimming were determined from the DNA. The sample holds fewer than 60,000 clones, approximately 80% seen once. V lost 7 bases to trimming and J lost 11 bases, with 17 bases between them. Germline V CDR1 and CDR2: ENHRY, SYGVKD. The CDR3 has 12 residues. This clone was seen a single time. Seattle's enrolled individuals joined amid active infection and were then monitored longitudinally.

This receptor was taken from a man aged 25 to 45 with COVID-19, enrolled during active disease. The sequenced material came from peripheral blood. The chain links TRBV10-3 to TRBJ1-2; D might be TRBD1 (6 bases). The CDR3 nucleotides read TGTGCCATCACCCCGGACAGCCAAATGTACACCTTC. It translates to CAITPDSQMYTF.